One and the same sample provided the 7 T cell receptor beta chains below, sequenced in a study of human T cells and chemical hapten exposure. The time point denotes: patch test 3, about 24 weeks after DPC sensitization. As for treatment: therapeutic diphenylcyclopropenone sensitization with weekly scalp DPC. MiXCR, run by TCRdb on the RACE reads, gives a single entry per CDR3 protein. The sample shows about 82,000 distinct CDR3 sequences, 10% to 15% of them seen only once. Here the sequenced sample was whole blood, taken in connection with sensitization to the hapten diphenylcyclopropenone (DPC). The receptor source for this set is a woman between 45 and 65 years old with alopecia areata. Some clones in this sample may be carry-over from other donors' samples.

This clonotype was seen a handful of times. The chain links TRBV7-6 to TRBJ2-1; D uncertain. CDR1 and CDR2 from the germline V gene are SGHVS and FNYEAQ. Trimming stripped 0 bases from V and 7 bases from J, with 10 bases between. This CDR3 contains 14 residues. The CDR3 is CASSLAPSRNEQFF. The CDR3 DNA sequence: TGTGCCAGCAGCTTAGCCCCTAGTAGAAATGAGCAGTTCTTC.

This clonotype was detected ten times or more. V and J are TRBV6-6 and TRBJ2-1; D might be TRBD1 (6 bases). CDR3 length: 17 amino acids. The germline V gene encodes CDR1 MNHNY and CDR2 SVGAGI (reference sequence). The germline V and J ends were trimmed by 2 bases and 2 bases, with 16 bases remaining between them. CDR3 amino acids: CASSYRNRVGTYNEQFF. The CDR3 DNA is TGTGCCAGCAGTTACAGGAACAGGGTAGGAACCTACAATGAGCAGTTCTTC.

This clonotype has a count of ten or more. This chain connects TRBV29-1 to TRBJ1-1; D not resolved. This CDR3 comprises 14 residues. V dropped 6 bases and J dropped 3 bases, with 17 bases sitting between them. CDR1 and CDR2 (germline): SQVTM, ANQGSEA. CDR3 loop: CSVGLRVSDTEAFF. The DNA of the CDR3 is TGCAGCGTGGGGTTGAGAGTTTCGGACACTGAAGCTTTCTTT.

This clonotype has at least ten counts. V gene TRBV6-6 combines with J gene TRBJ1-1; TRBD1 aligns across 7 bases. Trimming cost V 6 bases and J 6 bases; bases outside gene matches: 7. Germline CDR1 and CDR2: MNHNY and SVGAGI (reference sequence). The length of the CDR3 is 13 residues. In DNA, the CDR3 is TGTGCCAGCAGCCCGACAGGGCGGTCTGAAGCTTTCTTT. Protein: CASSPTGRSEAFF.

J is TRBJ2-6 and V is TRBV10-3; D call uncertain. The germline V gene has CDR1 ENHRY and CDR2 SYGVKD. CDR3 length: 15 amino acids. V shed 0 bases and J shed 4 bases, with 7 bases lying between them. DNA for the CDR3: TGTGCCATCAGTGAGTCGGGATCCGGGGCCAACGTCCTGACTTTC. The encoded protein is CAISESGSGANVLTF.

This rearrangement joins TRBV3-1 to TRBJ2-1, with D hard to call. The V gene's germline CDR1 is LGHDT and CDR2 YNNKEL (reference sequence). V lost 1 base and J 1 base, leaving 8 bases between the germline ends. The CDR3 spans 15 residues. CDR3 nucleotides: TGTGCCAGCAGCCAAGGGGCGGATTCCTACAATGAGCAGTTCTTC. Amino acid sequence: CASSQGADSYNEQFF.

The chain combines TRBV12-3 or TRBV12-4 with TRBJ1-2; D ambiguous. The CDR3 covers 12 residues. Trimming pared 3 bases from V and 7 bases from J, leaving 9 bases between. The CDR3 is CASSFEFGGYTF. The CDR3 DNA is TGTGCCAGCAGTTTTGAATTCGGTGGCTACACCTTC.